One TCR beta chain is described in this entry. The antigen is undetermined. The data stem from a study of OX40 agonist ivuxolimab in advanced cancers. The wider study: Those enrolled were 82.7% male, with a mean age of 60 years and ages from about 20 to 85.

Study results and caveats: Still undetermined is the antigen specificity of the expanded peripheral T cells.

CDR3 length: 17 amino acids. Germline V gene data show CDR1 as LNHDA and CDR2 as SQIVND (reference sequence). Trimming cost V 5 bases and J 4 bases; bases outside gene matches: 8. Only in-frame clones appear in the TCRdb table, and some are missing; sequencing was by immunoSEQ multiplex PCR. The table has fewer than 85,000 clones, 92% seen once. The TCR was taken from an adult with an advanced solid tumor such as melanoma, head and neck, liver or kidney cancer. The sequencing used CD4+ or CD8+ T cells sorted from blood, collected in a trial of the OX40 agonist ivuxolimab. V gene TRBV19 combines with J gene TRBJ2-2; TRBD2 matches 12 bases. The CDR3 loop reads CASSPRTSGEFTGELFF. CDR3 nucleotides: TGTGCCAGTAGTCCTAGGACTAGCGGGGAATTCACCGGGGAGCTGTTTTTT. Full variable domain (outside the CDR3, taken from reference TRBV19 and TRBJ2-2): DGGITQSPKYLFRKEGQNVTLSCEQNLNHDAMYWYRQDPGQGLRLIYYSQIVNDFQKGDIAEGYSVSREKKESFPLTVTSAQKNPTAFYLCASSPRTSGEFTGELFFGEGSRLTVL.